Following are 16 T cell receptor beta chains from one sample sequenced in a study of blood T cell repertoires in COVID-19. TCRdb's copy holds only in-frame clones and misses some; the assay was immunoSEQ multiplex PCR. The table includes 150,000 to 200,000 clones, approximately 80% detected once. The sample was PBMCs or T cells enriched from blood (not recorded which). The receptors originated from a man aged 50 to 60 who had recovered from COVID-19.

This clone was picked up a small number of times. This chain connects TRBV18 to TRBJ2-1; 7 bases fit TRBD1. Trimming at V came to 0 bases and at J to 5 bases, leaving 7 bases not matched to a gene. CDR1 and CDR2 (germline): KGHSH, LQKENI. The CDR3 loop spans 16 amino acids. The CDR3 spells CASSPPLGDSNNEQFF. Written as DNA, the CDR3 is TGTGCCAGCTCACCACCTCTTGGGGACAGTAACAATGAGCAGTTCTTC.

This clone was seen once. This chain uses TRBV3-1 (or the pseudogene TRBV3-2) with TRBJ2-4; D ambiguous. The CDR3 extends over 14 amino acids. The germline V gene has CDR1 LGHDT and CDR2 YNNKEL (reference sequence). Trimming stripped 4 bases from V and 5 bases from J, with 12 bases between. DNA for the CDR3: TGTGCCAGCAGCCCCCTTCAAGTAGAAAACATTCAGTACTTC. Translation gives CASSPLQVENIQYF.

The chain is built from TRBV5-6 and TRBJ1-1, with unresolved D. V lost 4 bases and J lost 6, with 13 bases in between. Germline values: CDR1 SGHDT, CDR2 YYEEEE. The CDR3 spans 13 residues. The DNA for the CDR3 is TGTGCCAGCAGCCCAACGGGGTTCGCTGAAGCTTTCTTT. Translation: CASSPTGFAEAFF.

This clone came up once. The V and J genes are TRBV7-9 and TRBJ2-7; 8 bases align to TRBD2. Looked up from germline, CDR1 is SEHNR and CDR2 is FQNEAQ (reference sequence). V dropped 5 bases and J dropped 6; count of bases not matched to a gene: 6. The CDR3 spans 13 residues. The CDR3 DNA sequence: TGTGCCAGCAGCGAACCGGGACTAGGCGAGCAGTACTTC. As protein: CASSEPGLGEQYF.

The chain joins TRBV5-6 to TRBJ2-7, with D hard to call. The V gene's germline CDR1 is SGHDT and CDR2 YYEEEE. The CDR3 length is 14 residues. V was trimmed by 5 bases and J by 4 bases, leaving 16 bases between them. The CDR3 reads CASSSTYPPYEQYF. CDR3 DNA: TGTGCCAGCAGTTCAACATACCCACCATACGAGCAGTACTTC.

As DNA, the CDR3 is TGTGCCATAAGACAGGGGTTTTTTCAGCCCCAGCATTTT. Translation: CAIRQGFFQPQHF. The chain employs TRBV2 and TRBJ1-5; TRBD1 agrees at 8 bases. Germline lookup yields CDR1 SNHLY and CDR2 FYNNEI. V lost 10 bases and J lost 6; bases outside the gene matches: 8. The CDR3 covers 13 residues.

The J gene is TRBJ2-3, the V gene TRBV29-1; D is unresolved. The V end lost 6 bases, the J end lost 5 bases, and 9 bases lay between the germline ends. Germline V gene sequence: CDR1 SQVTM, CDR2 ANQGSEA. This CDR3 is 11 amino acids long. The CDR3 DNA follows: TGCAGCGTCGTCCTGTTAGATACGCAGTATTTT. Translating gives CSVVLLDTQYF.

This clone has only one observation. The chain joins TRBV6-4 to TRBJ1-1; 7 bases line up with TRBD1. CDR3 size: 13 residues. J gave up 0 bases and V 8 bases, and 3 bases lay outside the gene matches. Looked up from germline, CDR1 is MRHNA and CDR2 is SNTAGT. In DNA, the CDR3 is TGTGCCAGCCGACAGGGCGTGAACACTGAAGCTTTCTTT. Its translation: CASRQGVNTEAFF.

J is TRBJ2-5 and V is TRBV11-2; a possible D gene is TRBD1 (6 bases). This CDR3 is built from 11 residues. Germline assignment: CDR1 SGHAT and CDR2 FQNNGV. Trimming removed 7 bases from V and 9 bases from J, with 12 bases in between. In DNA, the CDR3 is TGTGCCAGCACCTCCGCAGGGGCCCAGTACTTC. Its translation: CASTSAGAQYF.

The gene calls are TRBV28 and TRBJ2-6; 7 bases map to TRBD2. The J segment lost 0 bases and the V segment lost 6 bases, leaving 5 bases of the junction unmatched. Germline V gene data show CDR1 as MDHEN and CDR2 as SYDVKM. The CDR3 length is 16 residues. The CDR3 here is CASRLGGDSGANVLTF. CDR3 nucleotide sequence: TGTGCCAGCAGACTGGGGGGGGACTCTGGGGCCAACGTCCTGACTTTC. The entire variable domain, with the rest obtained from reference TRBV28 and TRBJ2-6, is as follows: DVKVTQSSRYLVKRTGEKVFLECVQDMDHENMFWYRQDPGLGLRLIYFSYDVKMKEKGDIPEGYSVSREKKERFSLILESASTNQTSMYLCASRLGGDSGANVLTFGAGSRLTVL.

The rearrangement joins TRBV3-1 (or the pseudogene TRBV3-2) to TRBJ2-7; TRBD2 matches 7 bases. Trimming at V came to 1 base and at J to 0 bases, leaving 3 bases not matched to a gene. CDR1 and CDR2 (germline): LGHDT, YNNKEL (reference sequence). The CDR3 is made up of 15 amino acids. This chain's CDR3 is CASSQVPSGSYEQYF. Here the CDR3 DNA reads TGTGCCAGCAGCCAAGTCCCTAGCGGCTCCTACGAGCAGTACTTC.

The V gene is TRBV23-1, the J gene TRBJ2-7; 7 nucleotides line up with TRBD2. TRBV23-1 is treated as an ORF (open reading frame) with a function not yet certain. The CDR3 totals 13 residues. V shed 1 base, J shed 7 bases, and the junction held 4 bases outside the gene matches. CDR3 residues: CASSQLGREEQYF. CDR3 nucleotides: TGCGCCAGCAGTCAATTGGGGAGGGAGGAGCAGTACTTC.

This rearrangement joins TRBV7-9 to TRBJ1-3, with TRBD1 as a possible D gene (6 bases). There are 19 residues in the CDR3. Germline CDR1 SEHNR, CDR2 FQNEAQ (reference sequence). V was trimmed by 5 bases and J by 0 bases, leaving 23 bases between them. In nucleotides, the CDR3 is TGTGCCAGCAGCCTCGTAGTGGGGGCCTTATTATCCTCTGGAAACACCATATATTTT. It specifies CASSLVVGALLSSGNTIYF. Combining the CDR3 with reference TRBV7-9 and TRBJ1-3 gives the whole variable domain DTGVSQNPRHKITKRGQNVTFRCDPISEHNRLYWYRQTLGQGPEFLTYFQNEAQLEKSRLLSDRFSAERPKGSFSTLEIQRTEQGDSAMYLCASSLVVGALLSSGNTIYFGEGSWLTVV.

This clone has just a few counts. V usage is TRBV19 and J usage is TRBJ2-2; maybe TRBD1 (5 bases). V lost 4 bases, J lost 4 bases, and 10 bases lay in between. Germline loops: CDR1 LNHDA, CDR2 SQIVND (reference sequence). This CDR3 comprises 14 residues. CDR3 loop: CASSTQGVTGELFF. The CDR3 DNA follows: TGTGCCAGTAGTACCCAGGGTGTCACCGGGGAGCTGTTTTTT. Filled out from reference TRBV19 and TRBJ2-2, the complete variable domain reads DGGITQSPKYLFRKEGQNVTLSCEQNLNHDAMYWYRQDPGQGLRLIYYSQIVNDFQKGDIAEGYSVSREKKESFPLTVTSAQKNPTAFYLCASSTQGVTGELFFGEGSRLTVL.

The chain uses TRBV5-6 and TRBJ2-7; tentatively, D is TRBD1 (6 bases). The CDR3 is 16 amino acids. From germline, CDR1 is SGHDT and CDR2 YYEEEE. Trimming left V 1 base short and J 0 bases short, with 14 bases between. This chain's CDR3 is CASSLFSTGASYEQYF. CDR3 nucleotide sequence: TGTGCCAGCAGCTTGTTTTCGACAGGCGCCTCCTACGAGCAGTACTTC.

The chain uses TRBV28 and TRBJ2-3; 16 nucleotides match TRBD2. In germline, CDR1 is MDHEN, CDR2 SYDVKM. The CDR3 has 18 amino acids. Trimming removed 7 bases from V and 4 bases from J; junction bases left unmatched: 11. The DNA for the CDR3 is TGTGCCAGCACCTCACCGGGACTAGCGGGAGGGCCCCCAGATACGCAGTATTTT. The encoded protein is CASTSPGLAGGPPDTQYF.